The 30 T cell receptor beta chains below all came from one sample that was sequenced in a study of response to subunit inactivated influenza vaccine. TCRdb re-called the RT-PCR reads through MiXCR, storing one row per CDR3 protein. This table has 650,000 or so distinct CDR3 sequences, around 15% appearing once. This material consisted of PBMCs from blood, taken roughly 2 weeks before vaccination. These receptor sequences come from a man over 45 who received an inactivated influenza vaccine.

The rearrangement links TRBV15 to TRBJ1-2, with D unclear. Trimming took 6 bases from V and 3 from J, leaving 11 bases between them. The CDR3 extends over 13 amino acids. Germline CDR1 and CDR2: LNHNV and YYDKDF (reference sequence). The CDR3 protein is CATRRRADYGYTF. CDR3 nucleotides: TGTGCCACCAGGCGGAGGGCGGACTATGGCTACACCTTC.

This sequence joins TRBV5-1 and TRBJ2-7; perhaps D is TRBD1 or TRBD2 (5 bases each). The ends were cut back, 0 bases at V and 0 bases at J, with 16 bases in the middle. The CDR3 sequence is 17 residues long. Germline-derived CDR1 and CDR2 are SGHRS and YFSETQ. CDR3 residues: CASSLAGGPGISYEQYF. The CDR3, as DNA: TGCGCCAGCAGCTTGGCCGGCGGGCCAGGGATCTCCTACGAGCAGTACTTC.

The sample holds a few counts of this clonotype. CDR3 sequence reads: CASSRTGSMNTEAFF. The DNA for the CDR3 is TGTGCCAGCAGTCGGACAGGGAGCATGAACACTGAAGCTTTCTTT. The chain uses TRBV28 and TRBJ1-1; 8 nucleotides match TRBD1. CDR3 length: 15 residues. With 5 bases clipped from V and 0 bases from J, the junction kept 5 bases outside the gene matches. Germline V CDR1 and CDR2: MDHEN, SYDVKM.

This clonotype showed up many times. Mismatch with germline at one junction end may stem from a read error. The chain links TRBV5-1 to TRBJ2-1, with 7 bases identical to TRBD1. Germline CDR1 is SGHRS and CDR2 is YFSETQ. CDR3 length equals 15 residues. The DNA for the CDR3 is TGTGCCAGCAGCTCCTCAGGGGGCTCCTACAATGAGCAGTTCTTC. Translated: CASSSSGGSYNEQFF.

This clonotype was counted at least ten times. The rearrangement joins TRBV6-2 or TRBV6-3 to TRBJ2-5, with 7 bases that match TRBD2. The trim removed 3 bases at V and 0 bases at J, leaving 4 bases unmatched. The CDR3 consists of 15 residues. Germline V gene data show CDR1 as MNHEY and CDR2 as SVGEGT. The CDR3 region has the DNA TGTGCCAGCAGTTATCTAGCGGAAAACCAAGAGACCCAGTACTTC. It is translated as CASSYLAENQETQYF.

This clonotype was seen at least ten times. The chain uses TRBV2 and TRBJ1-6; D gene ambiguous. Germline lookup yields CDR1 SNHLY and CDR2 FYNNEI. The V end was cut by 6 bases, the J end by 4 bases, with 10 bases between. This CDR3 has 14 residues. The CDR3 nucleotides read TGTGCCAGCAGCTCCGGACGGTATAATTCACCCCTCCACTTT. It translates to CASSSGRYNSPLHF.

The rearrangement links TRBV7-2 to TRBJ2-7; 9 nucleotides align to TRBD2. This CDR3 is 16 amino acids long. Per the germline V gene, CDR1 is SGHTA and CDR2 is FQGNSA. V lost 3 bases and J lost 2; bases outside the gene matches: 8. The CDR3 DNA reads as TGTGCCAGCAGCTTGTCAGGAGCGGGAGGCCCCTACGAGCAGTACTTC. Protein product: CASSLSGAGGPYEQYF.

This clonotype was seen a few times. The chain is built from TRBV7-2 and TRBJ2-3; weak D call: TRBD2 (6 bases). The CDR3 totals 13 residues. The ends were cut back, 3 bases at V and 4 bases at J, with 8 bases in the middle. CDR1 is SGHTA and CDR2 is FQGNSA in the germline V gene. The CDR3: CASSFASADTQYF. The CDR3 nucleotides are TGTGCCAGCAGCTTCGCTAGCGCAGATACGCAGTATTTT.

In this sample, this clonotype turned up a few times. The genes are TRBV5-1 and TRBJ2-3, with 10 bases fitting TRBD2. Germline V gene lookup returns CDR1 SGHRS and CDR2 YFSETQ. The CDR3 is made up of 17 amino acids. V lost 4 bases, J lost 4 bases, and 12 bases stayed unmatched. CDR3 sequence: CASSLHPSGGASDTQYF. The CDR3 region has the DNA TGCGCCAGCAGCCTACATCCTAGCGGGGGAGCGTCAGATACGCAGTATTTT.

This clonotype was seen at least ten times. J is TRBJ2-7 and V is TRBV29-1; TRBD2 agrees at 13 bases. Germline CDR1 is SQVTM and CDR2 is ANQGSEA. V lost 6 bases and J lost 4; bases outside the gene matches: 3. CDR3 length equals 13 residues. CDR3 sequence: CSVRTSGSYEQYF. The CDR3 DNA is TGCAGCGTCCGGACTAGCGGGAGTTACGAGCAGTACTTC.

A few counts support this clonotype. The chain employs TRBV29-1 and TRBJ2-1, with D unresolved. The CDR3 contains 14 residues. Germline values: CDR1 SQVTM, CDR2 ANQGSEA. Trimming removed 3 bases from V and 0 bases from J, with 9 bases in between. CDR3 coding DNA: TGCAGCGTTGAGGGCCTACGCTCCTACAATGAGCAGTTCTTC. Protein product: CSVEGLRSYNEQFF.

This clonotype was detected ten times or more. CDR3 DNA sequence: TGTGCCAGCAGTCCTTCGGGTCCAGATACGCAGTATTTT. Its protein is CASSPSGPDTQYF. The genes are TRBV12-3 or TRBV12-4 and TRBJ2-3; D gene ambiguous. Trimming cost V 5 bases and J 4 bases, with 10 bases left between them. The CDR3 is 13 amino acids.

This chain links TRBV12-3 or TRBV12-4 with TRBJ2-5; 8 nucleotides agree with TRBD1. The V segment lost 5 bases and the J segment 7 bases; nucleotides outside the gene matches: 9. This CDR3 region has 14 residues. CDR3 in amino acids: CASSIRQGTGTQYF. The CDR3 DNA is TGTGCCAGCAGTATAAGACAGGGGACAGGGACCCAGTACTTC.

The CDR3 is CASSQAPMGEQYF. For the CDR3, the DNA is TGCGCCAGCAGCCAAGCCCCTATGGGGGAGCAGTACTTC. The V call is TRBV4-1, the J call TRBJ2-7, with unresolved D. The CDR3 length is 13 residues. Trimming took 1 base from V and 7 from J, leaving 11 bases between them. Per the germline V gene, CDR1 is MGHRA and CDR2 is YSYEKL.

The genes are TRBV2 and TRBJ1-2; possibly TRBD1 for D (5 bases). Germline CDR1 SNHLY, CDR2 FYNNEI. V dropped 1 base and J dropped 14 bases, with 14 bases sitting between them. The CDR3 has 12 residues. CDR3 amino acids: CASSEGGQKETF. The DNA for the CDR3 is TGTGCCAGCAGTGAAGGGGGCCAAAAAGAAACCTTC. The full variable domain, its missing parts supplied by reference TRBV2 and TRBJ1-2, is EPEVTQTPSHQVTQMGQEVILRCVPISNHLYFYWYRQILGQKVEFLVSFYNNEISEKSEIFDDQFSVERPDGSNFTLKIRSTKLEDSAMYFCASSEGGQKETFGSGTRLTVV.

This chain uses TRBV28 with TRBJ2-7; either TRBD1 or TRBD2 may supply D (6 bases each). This CDR3 contains 17 residues. Germline values: CDR1 MDHEN, CDR2 SYDVKM. V was pared by 6 bases and J by 0 bases, with 21 bases between. CDR3 protein: CASSRELGGRSSYEQYF. CDR3 nucleotides: TGTGCCAGCAGCCGGGAGTTAGGGGGTAGGAGCTCCTACGAGCAGTACTTC.

As to this clonotype: A much larger clone sits a single nucleotide away, making a read error possible. The rearrangement joins TRBV5-1 to TRBJ2-2; 10 positions agree with TRBD1. V was pared by 6 bases and J by 3 bases, with 2 bases of the junction left unmatched. The germline V gene has CDR1 SGHRS and CDR2 YFSETQ. There are 14 residues in the CDR3. CDR3 in amino acids: CASTDRGDTGELFF. CDR3 nucleotide sequence: TGCGCCAGCACGGACAGGGGGGACACCGGGGAGCTGTTTTTT. Based on the CDR3 plus reference TRBV5-1 and TRBJ2-2, the full variable domain is KAGVTQTPRYLIKTRGQQVTLSCSPISGHRSVSWYQQTPGQGLQFLFEYFSETQRNKGNFPGRFSGRQFSNSRSEMNVSTLELGDSALYLCASTDRGDTGELFFGEGSRLTVL.

The chain combines TRBV20-1 with TRBJ2-3, with D perhaps matching TRBD2 (6 bases). CDR1 is DFQATT and CDR2 is SNEGSKA in the germline V gene (reference sequence). Trimming took off 0 bases at V and 3 bases at J, with 16 bases between the two ends. The CDR3 loop spans 16 amino acids. The CDR3 DNA reads TGCAGTGCTAGAGATCGTCGGGGGAGTCGTACAGATACGCAGTATTTT. Translated: CSARDRRGSRTDTQYF.

The V gene is TRBV30, the J gene TRBJ1-5; D not resolved. This CDR3 region has 13 residues. Per germline, CDR1 GTSNPN and CDR2 SVGIG (reference sequence). Trimming left V 6 bases short and J 0 bases short, with 9 bases between. The CDR3 reads CACDKNSNQPQHF. In nucleotides, the CDR3 is TGTGCCTGTGACAAGAATAGCAATCAGCCCCAGCATTTT. Combining the CDR3 with reference TRBV30 and TRBJ1-5 gives the whole variable domain SQTIHQWPATLVQPVGSPLSLECTVEGTSNPNLYWYRQAAGRGLQLLFYSVGIGQISSEVPQNLSASRPQDRQFILSSKKLLLSDSGFYLCACDKNSNQPQHFGDGTRLSIL.

This clonotype was detected a few times. The chain combines TRBV7-9 with TRBJ2-1; D might be TRBD2 (5 bases). V lost 10 bases and J lost 12, with 19 bases in between. The CDR3 is 12 residues long. Germline CDR1 reads SEHNR; CDR2 reads FQNEAQ (reference sequence). The CDR3 loop is CAITPGKSWQFF. CDR3 DNA sequence: TGTGCCATCACCCCCGGGAAATCGTGGCAGTTCTTC.

This chain links TRBV4-3 with TRBJ2-7; TRBD2 is a possible D gene (6 bases). This CDR3 is built from 16 residues. Deletions cut 0 bases from V and 3 bases from J, with 15 bases between. Germline CDR1 and CDR2: LGHNA and YSLEER. CDR3 sequence (DNA): TGCGCCAGCAGCCAAGATCCGGCGGGGCCATACTACGAGCAGTACTTC. The encoded protein is CASSQDPAGPYYEQYF.

This sequence joins TRBV7-2 and TRBJ2-3, with TRBD2 matching 13 bases. Germline loops: CDR1 SGHTA, CDR2 FQGNSA. V gave up 6 bases and J gave up 4 bases; unmatched junction bases: 4. This CDR3 is built from 15 residues. This chain's CDR3 is CASRTGLAGADTQYF. CDR3 nucleotides: TGTGCCAGCAGAACCGGACTAGCGGGAGCAGATACGCAGTATTTT.

There are a few counts of this clonotype. The chain has TRBV12-3 or TRBV12-4 and TRBJ2-1; unclear D gene. The CDR3 length is 14 residues. V lost 7 bases and J 0 bases, leaving 10 bases between the germline ends. This CDR3 is CASKDWSSYNEQFF. Written as DNA, the CDR3 is TGTGCCAGCAAAGACTGGAGCTCCTACAATGAGCAGTTCTTC.

This clonotype was detected a few times. V is TRBV25-1 and J is TRBJ2-6; D gene ambiguous. Looked up from germline, CDR1 is MGHDK and CDR2 is SYGVNS. The V gene lost 1 base and the J gene lost 0 bases, with 7 bases spanning the gap. The CDR3 is made up of 16 amino acids. DNA of the CDR3: TGTGCCAGCAGTGAATCCCGCTACTCTGGGGCCAACGTCCTGACTTTC. This gives the protein CASSESRYSGANVLTF.

V gene TRBV29-1 combines with J gene TRBJ2-1; a possible D gene is TRBD2 (5 bases). Germline V CDR1 and CDR2: SQVTM, ANQGSEA. CDR3 length equals 13 residues. Trimming cost V 1 base and J 5 bases, with 9 bases left between them. The CDR3 bases are TGCAGCGTTGAAGGACTATACAACAATGAGCAGTTCTTC. This codes for CSVEGLYNNEQFF.

The chain carries TRBV7-3 and TRBJ1-1, with a weak D call TRBD1 (5 bases). V lost 5 bases, J lost 0 bases, and 13 bases lay in between. This CDR3 is built from 15 residues. The V gene's germline CDR1 is SGHTA and CDR2 FQGTGA. The CDR3 spells CASSRGGYLNTEAFF. CDR3 DNA sequence: TGTGCCAGCAGCCGCGGGGGATATTTGAACACTGAAGCTTTCTTT.

This clonotype was found many times. This chain connects TRBV5-1 to TRBJ2-2; 8 nucleotides line up with TRBD2. The CDR3 runs 15 residues. Germline CDR1 SGHRS, CDR2 YFSETQ. J gave up 7 bases and V 5 bases, and 10 bases lay outside the gene matches. The CDR3 is CASRSSAGVNGELFF. CDR3 sequence (DNA): TGCGCCAGCAGATCCTCAGCGGGAGTAAACGGGGAGCTGTTTTTT.

This clonotype was observed a handful of times. The chain joins TRBV6-2 or TRBV6-3 to TRBJ1-6; possibly TRBD1 for D (5 bases). Trimming pared 5 bases from V and 10 bases from J, leaving 15 bases between. The CDR3 has 14 residues. Germline V CDR1 and CDR2: MNHEY, SVGEGT. The CDR3 DNA sequence: TGTGCCAGCAGTCCCTCGGGGGAGAAGTCACCCCTCCACTTT. Translating it yields CASSPSGEKSPLHF.

This chain links TRBV2 with TRBJ1-5; 9 nucleotides match TRBD1. The CDR3 is made up of 14 amino acids. With 5 bases clipped from V and 6 bases from J, the junction kept 5 bases outside the gene matches. Germline V gives CDR1 SNHLY, CDR2 FYNNEI. This CDR3 is CASSRQGGLQPQHF. The CDR3 DNA follows: TGTGCCAGCAGTCGACAGGGGGGTCTTCAGCCCCAGCATTTT.

This clonotype was detected ten times or more. The V gene is TRBV12-3 or TRBV12-4, the J gene TRBJ2-1; D not certain. The CDR3 is 14 amino acids. V was trimmed by 3 bases and J by 6 bases, leaving 12 bases between them. CDR3 bases: TGTGCCAGCAGTTTCTCACAGCCTTTCAATGAGCAGTTCTTC. It is translated as CASSFSQPFNEQFF.